A selection of T cell receptor beta chains follows, all from one sample in a study of control samples from healthy donors and cancer patients. Sequencing used immunoSEQ multiplex PCR; TCRdb keeps in-frame clones, though not all of them. Of some 89,000 clones listed, about nine tenths are singletons. The sequencing input was blood. Receptors were obtained from a man in his thirties or forties in good health. CDR3s include the opening cysteine and the closing phenylalanine or tryptophan. The order of the fields is J gene, clone size, D gene, V gene, CDR3 protein, CDR3 DNA. The D gene is left open where the match is weak. Clone size appears in some rows only: once, few, many, or a class for an expanded clone.

J gene: TRBJ1-2
clone size: once
D gene: NA
V gene: TRBV28
CDR3 protein: CASRISTGSQGYTF
CDR3 DNA: TGTGCCAGCAGGATCTCCACAGGGTCCCAGGGCTACACCTTC

J gene: TRBJ2-1
clone size: NA
D gene: TRBD2
V gene: TRBV11-2
CDR3 protein: CASGGGNEQFF
CDR3 DNA: TGTGCCAGCGGCGGGGGGAATGAGCAGTTCTTC

J gene: TRBJ2-5
clone size: once
D gene: NA
V gene: TRBV6-1
CDR3 protein: CASSEVGSSGAQYF
CDR3 DNA: TGTGCCAGCAGTGAAGTAGGCAGTTCGGGGGCCCAGTACTTC

J gene: TRBJ2-1
clone size: NA
D gene: TRBD2
V gene: TRBV20-1
CDR3 protein: CSASPGLGYNEQFF
CDR3 DNA: TGCAGTGCTAGTCCGGGACTAGGCTACAATGAGCAGTTCTTC

J gene: TRBJ2-1
clone size: NA
D gene: TRBD2
V gene: TRBV27
CDR3 protein: CASSLSPSSGGGPSEQFF
CDR3 DNA: TGTGCCAGCAGTTTATCTCCCTCTAGCGGGGGGGGCCCTAGTGAGCAGTTCTTC

J gene: TRBJ2-1
clone size: NA
D gene: NA
V gene: TRBV7-3
CDR3 protein: CASRLAGDNEQFF
CDR3 DNA: TGTGCCAGCAGGCTAGCAGGGGACAATGAGCAGTTCTTC

J gene: TRBJ2-2
clone size: NA
D gene: TRBD1
V gene: TRBV19
CDR3 protein: CASSIDGDRPSTLFF
CDR3 DNA: TGTGCCAGTAGTATAGATGGGGACAGGCCATCTACGCTGTTTTTT

J gene: TRBJ2-3
clone size: once
D gene: NA
V gene: TRBV28
CDR3 protein: CASSGGPSTDTQYF
CDR3 DNA: TGTGCCAGCAGCGGCGGGCCGAGCACAGATACGCAGTATTTT

J gene: TRBJ2-5
clone size: few
D gene: TRBD2
V gene: TRBV5-6
CDR3 protein: CASSFWTSAQKTQYF
CDR3 DNA: TGTGCCAGCAGCTTCTGGACTAGCGCTCAGAAGACCCAGTACTTC

J gene: TRBJ2-6
clone size: NA
D gene: TRBD1
V gene: TRBV30
CDR3 protein: CAWRTGFGANVLTF
CDR3 DNA: TGTGCCTGGCGGACAGGGTTTGGGGCCAACGTCCTGACTTTC

J gene: TRBJ2-5
clone size: NA
D gene: TRBD2
V gene: TRBV5-4
CDR3 protein: CASSLEGGRKTQYF
CDR3 DNA: TGTGCCAGCAGCTTGGAGGGAGGGCGGAAGACCCAGTACTTC

J gene: TRBJ2-3
clone size: NA
D gene: NA
V gene: TRBV21-1
CDR3 protein: CASSNPNPSTDTQYF
CDR3 DNA: TGTGCCAGCAGCAACCCCAACCCTAGCACAGATACGCAGTATTTT

J gene: TRBJ2-3
clone size: NA
D gene: TRBD2
V gene: TRBV7-2
CDR3 protein: CASSRGGAGTDTQYF
CDR3 DNA: TGTGCCAGCAGCCGCGGGGGGGCCGGGACAGATACGCAGTATTTT

J gene: TRBJ1-5
clone size: NA
D gene: NA
V gene: TRBV2
CDR3 protein: CASSEPGPQHF
CDR3 DNA: TGTGCCAGCAGTGAACCCGGGCCCCAGCATTTT